A selection of T cell receptor beta chains follows, all from one sample in a study of cytomegalovirus exposure and HLA in healthy donors. Method: immunoSEQ multiplex PCR; TCRdb's copy keeps in-frame clones and lacks some. The sample has some 150,000 clones; roughly 85% are singletons. The source material was PBMCs. Every receptor here comes from a woman younger than 45 in good health and CMV-seronegative. CDR3s include the opening cysteine and the closing phenylalanine or tryptophan. Each record gives: CDR3 DNA, CDR3 protein, clone size, J gene, V gene, D gene. D genes are given only for firm matches. For some rows the clone size is stated as once, few or many, or as a class when expanded; others skip it.

CDR3nt: TGTGCTAGTGGTCTAGGACAGGTAGTTAATCAGCCCCAGCATTTT
CDR3aa: CASGLGQVVNQPQHF
abundance: .
j_gene: TRBJ1-5
v_gene: TRBV12-5
d_gene: TRBD1

CDR3nt: TGTGCCAGCAGTCCCCTGCGGGGTTCGCCCTACGAGCAGTACTTC
CDR3aa: CASSPLRGSPYEQYF
abundance: .
j_gene: TRBJ2-7
v_gene: TRBV28
d_gene: .

CDR3nt: TGTGCCAGCAGCTTAGGACACCTCCGGGGCGGGGGGGCGAAAGAGACCCAGTACTTC
CDR3aa: CASSLGHLRGGGAKETQYF
abundance: few
j_gene: TRBJ2-5
v_gene: TRBV11-3
d_gene: TRBD2

CDR3nt: TGTGCCAGCAGACGGGGGGGTAAGGAAGAGACCCAGTACTTC
CDR3aa: CASRRGGKEETQYF
abundance: .
j_gene: TRBJ2-5
v_gene: TRBV11-2
d_gene: TRBD2

CDR3nt: TGTGCCAGCAGTTTAAACCCGAGGAGCACTGAAGCTTTCTTT
CDR3aa: CASSLNPRSTEAFF
abundance: .
j_gene: TRBJ1-1
v_gene: TRBV27
d_gene: .

CDR3nt: TGTGCCAGCAGTCCGCGGGGGAACACTGAAGCTTTCTTT
CDR3aa: CASSPRGNTEAFF
abundance: .
j_gene: TRBJ1-1
v_gene: TRBV6-1
d_gene: .

CDR3nt: TGTGCCAGCAGCCCCGGACAGGGGTCCCGGACTGGGGCCAACGTCCTGACTTTC
CDR3aa: CASSPGQGSRTGANVLTF
abundance: .
j_gene: TRBJ2-6
v_gene: TRBV7-9
d_gene: TRBD1

CDR3nt: TGTGCCTGCCAGGGAGTGGGACAGGGGAAGTTGGGGGAAAAACTGTTTTTT
CDR3aa: CACQGVGQGKLGEKLFF
abundance: .
j_gene: TRBJ1-4
v_gene: TRBV30
d_gene: TRBD1

CDR3nt: TGTGCCAGCTCCCCCAGGGTGGGGGACAGAGCCTCATCGTCGGGCTACACCTTC
CDR3aa: CASSPRVGDRASSSGYTF
abundance: .
j_gene: TRBJ1-2
v_gene: TRBV18
d_gene: TRBD1

CDR3nt: TGCGCCAGCAGCCTGGACCCATCCACAGGCTACAATGAGCAGTTCTTC
CDR3aa: CASSLDPSTGYNEQFF
abundance: .
j_gene: TRBJ2-1
v_gene: TRBV5-1
d_gene: .

CDR3nt: TGTGCCAGCAGTGCACACAGGGATACTGAAGCTTTCTTT
CDR3aa: CASSAHRDTEAFF
abundance: few
j_gene: TRBJ1-1
v_gene: TRBV6-5
d_gene: .

CDR3nt: TGCAGTGCTATATGGGGAGGGGGCTACACCTTC
CDR3aa: CSAIWGGGYTF
abundance: .
j_gene: TRBJ1-2
v_gene: TRBV20-1
d_gene: .

CDR3nt: TGTGCCAGCTCACCGCCGGGACAGGGTTACTATGGCTACACCTTC
CDR3aa: CASSPPGQGYYGYTF
abundance: once
j_gene: TRBJ1-2
v_gene: TRBV18
d_gene: TRBD1

CDR3nt: TGTGCCAGCAGCCCCCAGGGGACTAATGAAAAACTGTTTTTT
CDR3aa: CASSPQGTNEKLFF
abundance: once
j_gene: TRBJ1-4
v_gene: TRBV6-5
d_gene: .

CDR3nt: TGTGCCAGCAGGGAGGGGTGGTCTGGAAACACCATATATTTT
CDR3aa: CASREGWSGNTIYF
abundance: .
j_gene: TRBJ1-3
v_gene: TRBV28
d_gene: .

CDR3nt: TGTGCCTGGAGTCTACCGGGACAGGGCCTCTCTAACTATGGCTACACCTTC
CDR3aa: CAWSLPGQGLSNYGYTF
abundance: .
j_gene: TRBJ1-2
v_gene: TRBV30
d_gene: TRBD1

CDR3nt: TGCAGCGTTGTTGCGGGGAACACTGAAGCTTTCTTT
CDR3aa: CSVVAGNTEAFF
abundance: .
j_gene: TRBJ1-1
v_gene: TRBV29-1
d_gene: .

CDR3nt: TGTGCCAGAAGCCACCACGACAGAACGAACACTGAAGCTTTCTTT
CDR3aa: CARSHHDRTNTEAFF
abundance: .
j_gene: TRBJ1-1
v_gene: TRBV5-3
d_gene: .

CDR3nt: TGTGCCAGCAGCCCAGGGATTAACTATGGCTACACCTTC
CDR3aa: CASSPGINYGYTF
abundance: .
j_gene: TRBJ1-2
v_gene: TRBV5-6
d_gene: .

CDR3nt: TGCAGCGTTGAAGAAGGGCGGGGGGTCAACACCGGGGAGCTGTTTTTT
CDR3aa: CSVEEGRGVNTGELFF
abundance: .
j_gene: TRBJ2-2
v_gene: TRBV29-1
d_gene: TRBD2

CDR3nt: TGTGCCAGCAGTTTATTAGGACAGGGCACAGATACGCAGTATTTT
CDR3aa: CASSLLGQGTDTQYF
abundance: .
j_gene: TRBJ2-3
v_gene: TRBV27
d_gene: TRBD1

CDR3nt: TGTGCCAGCAGTTACTCGAGCAGGGTGACGGCAGGGGGCTACACCTTC
CDR3aa: CASSYSSRVTAGGYTF
abundance: .
j_gene: TRBJ1-2
v_gene: TRBV6-6
d_gene: .

CDR3nt: TGTGCCACCAGCGGCTACCAAGAGACCCAGTACTTC
CDR3aa: CATSGYQETQYF
abundance: .
j_gene: TRBJ2-5
v_gene: TRBV15
d_gene: .

CDR3nt: TGTGCCAGCAGCGTCGGGACTAGCGGGGGGGCCATCTACAATGAGCAGTTCTTC
CDR3aa: CASSVGTSGGAIYNEQFF
abundance: .
j_gene: TRBJ2-1
v_gene: TRBV9
d_gene: TRBD2

CDR3nt: TGTGCCAGCAGCCAAGTTTATAGAAAAAAACTGTTTTTT
CDR3aa: CASSQVYRKKLFF
abundance: .
j_gene: TRBJ1-4
v_gene: TRBV14
d_gene: .

CDR3nt: TGTGCCAGCAGTCCGGAGACAGTCGGCTGGACTGAAGCTTTCTTT
CDR3aa: CASSPETVGWTEAFF
abundance: .
j_gene: TRBJ1-1
v_gene: TRBV6-5
d_gene: .

CDR3nt: TGTGCCAGCAGTGAAGAGGAGCTAGCGGTTTCCTACAATGAGCAGTTCTTC
CDR3aa: CASSEEELAVSYNEQFF
abundance: .
j_gene: TRBJ2-1
v_gene: TRBV2
d_gene: TRBD2

CDR3nt: TGCGGCACTAGGGTGGAGGGACTGGGGACTGAAGCTTTCTTT
CDR3aa: CGTRVEGLGTEAFF
abundance: few
j_gene: TRBJ1-1
v_gene: TRBV5-1
d_gene: .

CDR3nt: TGTGCCAGCAGCTTGGTTCCAGGGTTGAACACTGAAGCTTTCTTT
CDR3aa: CASSLVPGLNTEAFF
abundance: .
j_gene: TRBJ1-1
v_gene: TRBV5-4
d_gene: .

CDR3nt: TGTGCCAGCAGTTACCAACCGGGACAGGGGAGGAATGGCTACACCTTC
CDR3aa: CASSYQPGQGRNGYTF
abundance: .
j_gene: TRBJ1-2
v_gene: TRBV6-5
d_gene: TRBD1

CDR3nt: TGTGCCAGCAGCTTGGTAGGGGGCTATGGCTACACCTTC
CDR3aa: CASSLVGGYGYTF
abundance: .
j_gene: TRBJ1-2
v_gene: TRBV5-6
d_gene: .

CDR3nt: TGTGCCAGCAAAGGACAGGGGGGCTACGAGCAGTACTTC
CDR3aa: CASKGQGGYEQYF
abundance: .
j_gene: TRBJ2-7
v_gene: TRBV25-1
d_gene: TRBD1

CDR3nt: TGTGCCAGCAGACCGACAGGGCCCGGGGACCCCTACGAGCAGTACTTC
CDR3aa: CASRPTGPGDPYEQYF
abundance: .
j_gene: TRBJ2-7
v_gene: TRBV2
d_gene: TRBD1

CDR3nt: TGTGCCAGTACTGTAAGCTACCCGAACACTGAAGCTTTCTTT
CDR3aa: CASTVSYPNTEAFF
abundance: .
j_gene: TRBJ1-1
v_gene: TRBV19
d_gene: .

CDR3nt: TGTGCCAGCAGCTTAACGGGAGCAGGGGGGCAGACCGGGGAGCTGTTTTTT
CDR3aa: CASSLTGAGGQTGELFF
abundance: few
j_gene: TRBJ2-2
v_gene: TRBV7-3
d_gene: .

CDR3nt: TGTGCCAGCAGCGTATTGGCAGGGGTCACCGGGGAGCTGTTTTTT
CDR3aa: CASSVLAGVTGELFF
abundance: .
j_gene: TRBJ2-2
v_gene: TRBV9
d_gene: .

CDR3nt: TGTGCCAGTAGTATAGGTTCAGGCACAGATACGCAGTATTTT
CDR3aa: CASSIGSGTDTQYF
abundance: .
j_gene: TRBJ2-3
v_gene: TRBV19
d_gene: .

CDR3nt: TGTGCCAGCAGTGAAGGACAGGGGACGAACACTGAAGCTTTCTTT
CDR3aa: CASSEGQGTNTEAFF
abundance: few
j_gene: TRBJ1-1
v_gene: TRBV25-1
d_gene: TRBD1

CDR3nt: TGTGCCAGCAGCCTACGTGGTCCGGGACAAAGGACGAGGAACACCGGGGAGCTGTTTTTT
CDR3aa: CASSLRGPGQRTRNTGELFF
abundance: .
j_gene: TRBJ2-2
v_gene: TRBV7-8
d_gene: .

CDR3nt: TGTGCCAGCAGTTATTTCACAGGAGATTTCTACGAGCAGTACTTC
CDR3aa: CASSYFTGDFYEQYF
abundance: .
j_gene: TRBJ2-7
v_gene: TRBV6-5
d_gene: .

CDR3nt: TGTGCCAGCTCGTTTCCGGGACAAACCAACACTGAAGCTTTCTTT
CDR3aa: CASSFPGQTNTEAFF
abundance: .
j_gene: TRBJ1-1
v_gene: TRBV5-4
d_gene: .